The rows below give T cell receptor beta chains drawn from one sample of a study of T cell changes during pregnancy in multiple sclerosis. Clones were read by immunoSEQ multiplex PCR, and TCRdb kept only the in-frame ones, dropping some. The data show 30,000 to 40,000 clones, about 95% seen once. The sequences come from CD4+ T cells from peripheral blood mononuclear cells, collected in the second trimester of pregnancy. The receptors were sampled from a female donor with multiple sclerosis, enrolled in a pregnancy study. CDR3s include the opening cysteine and the closing phenylalanine or tryptophan. D genes are given only for firm matches. Size tells how often a clone was seen (once, few, many) or the class of an expanded clone, and some rows leave it out.

TRBJ2-7	14	TRBD2	NA	TRBV27	TGTGCCAGCAGGCTCACTAGCGGCTCCTACGAGCAGTACTTC	CASRLTSGSYEQYF
TRBJ1-5	15	NA	NA	TRBV2	TGTGCCAGCAGTGAAAGAGGAGGTAGCAATCAGCCCCAGCATTTT	CASSERGGSNQPQHF
TRBJ2-2	16	TRBD1	once	TRBV7-3	TGTGCCAGCAGCCTCCTCGGGCAGGGGGCTGCCGGGGAGCTGTTTTTT	CASSLLGQGAAGELFF
TRBJ2-5	15	NA	NA	TRBV18	TGTGCCAGCTCACTCAATGTGGGACACGAAGAGACCCAGTACTTC	CASSLNVGHEETQYF
TRBJ1-3	15	NA	once	TRBV27	TGTGCCAGCAGTTTTCAGGGTTTGACTGGAAACACCATATATTTT	CASSFQGLTGNTIYF
TRBJ1-2	14	NA	once	TRBV18	TGTGCCAGCTCACCCGAACAGGGTTACGGTGGCTACACCTTC	CASSPEQGYGGYTF
TRBJ1-4	16	TRBD1	NA	TRBV15	TGTGCCACCAGCAGAGGACAGGGGGTAACTAATGAAAAACTGTTTTTT	CATSRGQGVTNEKLFF
TRBJ2-2	15	TRBD2	NA	TRBV28	TGTGCCAGCAATTTGTGGGAGGGCGCTACCGGGGAGCTGTTTTTT	CASNLWEGATGELFF
TRBJ2-7	15	NA	once	TRBV11-2	TGTGCCAGCAGACGCCTTACAGGGACATCCTACGAGCAGTACTTC	CASRRLTGTSYEQYF
TRBJ2-4	15	NA	NA	TRBV4-1	TGCGCCAGCAGCCAAGATCAACAGAGCAAAAACATTCAGTACTTC	CASSQDQQSKNIQYF
TRBJ2-1	16	NA	NA	TRBV4-2	TGTGCCAGCAGCCAAGAAGGCGGGAAGTCGTACAATGAGCAGTTCTTC	CASSQEGGKSYNEQFF
TRBJ1-5	14	TRBD1	NA	TRBV2	TGTGCCAGCAGTGACACAGGGGGGTGGCAGCCCCAGCATTTT	CASSDTGGWQPQHF
TRBJ1-2	14	TRBD1	once	TRBV16	TGTGCCACGCATCGACAGGGCCTGTCGGGTGGCTACACCTTC	CATHRQGLSGGYTF
TRBJ1-3	15	NA	once	TRBV7-8	TGTGCCAGCAGCTTCGGTGAGGGCGCGGGAAACACCATATATTTT	CASSFGEGAGNTIYF
TRBJ2-7	14	NA	NA	TRBV19	TGTGCCAGTAGTGCCAGGGATCCCCCCTACGAGCAGTACTTC	CASSARDPPYEQYF
TRBJ2-7	15	NA	NA	TRBV15	TGTGCCACCAGCAAAGGGGCTTTAGATTCATACGAGCAGTACTTC	CATSKGALDSYEQYF
TRBJ1-5	13	NA	NA	TRBV15	TGTGCCACCAGCCGACAGTTAAATCAGCCCCAGCATTTT	CATSRQLNQPQHF
TRBJ2-2	18	NA	NA	TRBV9	TGTGCCAGCAGCGTAGAGGACAGCTGGCCTAAAAGCACCGGGGAGCTGTTTTTT	CASSVEDSWPKSTGELFF
TRBJ2-4	17	TRBD1	NA	TRBV27	TGTGCCAGCAGACCTTCCCCGGGACAGGGGACCAAAAACATTCAGTACTTC	CASRPSPGQGTKNIQYF
TRBJ2-3	13	NA	NA	TRBV27	TGTGCCAGCCAGGACACTAGCACAGATACGCAGTATTTT	CASQDTSTDTQYF
TRBJ1-1	13	NA	NA	TRBV19	TGTGCCAGTAGTAGTCTTTTGAACACTGAAGCTTTCTTT	CASSSLLNTEAFF
TRBJ1-5	14	NA	NA	TRBV6-5	TGTGCCAGCAGTTACCGGACTCATGATCAGCCCCAGCATTTT	CASSYRTHDQPQHF
TRBJ1-4	17	NA	once	TRBV7-9	TGTGCCAGCAGCAACCCCTGGACAGCTTCAACTAATGAAAAACTGTTTTTT	CASSNPWTASTNEKLFF
TRBJ1-5	15	NA	NA	TRBV6-6	TGTGCCAGCAGTTACATCGGGGAACCTAATCAGCCCCAGCATTTT	CASSYIGEPNQPQHF
TRBJ1-2	17	TRBD1	NA	TRBV11-2	TGTGCCAGCAGCTTAAGACAGGGGCCCACCCGTAACTATGGCTACACCTTC	CASSLRQGPTRNYGYTF
TRBJ1-2	14	TRBD1	NA	TRBV18	TGTGCCAGCTCACCGCCAGGCAGGGGGCCAGGCTACACCTTC	CASSPPGRGPGYTF
TRBJ1-2	15	NA	NA	TRBV18	TGTGCCAGCTCACCAGGAAGGGGCGCAAACTATGGCTACACCTTC	CASSPGRGANYGYTF
TRBJ2-2	17	NA	NA	TRBV4-2	TGTGCCAGCAGCCCCCACGGGGGGCGGTCGTACACCGGGGAGCTGTTTTTT	CASSPHGGRSYTGELFF
TRBJ2-5	14	NA	NA	TRBV7-2	TGTGCCAGCAGCCCGTTTGGGGCCCAAGAGACCCAGTACTTC	CASSPFGAQETQYF
TRBJ2-1	12	NA	NA	TRBV11-2	TGTGCCAGCAGCGAACTCCACAATGAGCAGTTCTTC	CASSELHNEQFF
TRBJ2-1	16	NA	NA	TRBV4-1	TGCGCCAGCAGCCAGATACAGGGTCCCCACATGGATGAGCAGTTCTTC	CASSQIQGPHMDEQFF
TRBJ1-2	15	TRBD1	NA	TRBV4-1	TGCGCCAGCAGCCAATCGGGACAGGGGATAGGCGGCTACACCTTC	CASSQSGQGIGGYTF
TRBJ2-7	15	NA	NA	TRBV4-1	TGCGCCAGCAGCCCGCGACACGGAAGCTCCTACGAGCAGTACTTC	CASSPRHGSSYEQYF
TRBJ1-2	14	NA	once	TRBV15	TGTGCCACCAGCCCTAGGACAGCTACCTATGGCTACACCTTC	CATSPRTATYGYTF
TRBJ2-1	15	NA	NA	TRBV6-1	TGTGCCAGCAGTGCGGACCAGGGTTGGGGCAATGAGCAGTTCTTC	CASSADQGWGNEQFF
TRBJ2-1	15	NA	once	TRBV15	TGTGCCACCAGCAGTGATTCCTTCAGGTACAATGAGCAGTTCTTC	CATSSDSFRYNEQFF
TRBJ2-5	17	TRBD2	once	TRBV11-2	TGTGCCAGCAGCTTAGGGCTAGCGGGAGCGGAGGAAGAGACCCAGTACTTC	CASSLGLAGAEEETQYF
TRBJ2-7	16	TRBD1	NA	TRBV29-1	TGCAGCGTTGTACGAGGTCGGGACAGGGGGTTTGACGAGCAGTACTTC	CSVVRGRDRGFDEQYF
TRBJ1-5	15	NA	NA	TRBV19	TGTGCCAGTAGTAATCTTGGCCAGGGTCAACATCCCCAGCATTTT	CASSNLGQGQHPQHF
TRBJ1-3	15	TRBD1	NA	TRBV2	TGTGCCAGCAGATCGGAACAGGGGGCTGGAAACACCATATATTTT	CASRSEQGAGNTIYF
TRBJ1-2	16	NA	once	TRBV28	TGTGCCAGCACCTCGGGGAGAGGGAAAGCTAACTATGGCTACACCTTC	CASTSGRGKANYGYTF
TRBJ2-5	16	NA	NA	TRBV6-6	TGTGCCAGCAGTTACTATGGGGGGGCGGAACAAGAGACCCAGTACTTC	CASSYYGGAEQETQYF
TRBJ1-2	15	TRBD1	NA	TRBV5-5	TGTGCCAGCAGCCCCGGTGGCCGGGACAGCCTTGGCTACACCTTC	CASSPGGRDSLGYTF
TRBJ2-6	17	TRBD1	NA	TRBV27	TGTGCCAGCAGACCCCACAGGGGTGAAGATGGGGCCAACGTCCTGACTTTC	CASRPHRGEDGANVLTF
TRBJ2-1	13	NA	NA	TRBV2	TGTGCCAGCAGTACCGGACAGACCAATGAGCAGTTCTTC	CASSTGQTNEQFF
TRBJ2-5	14	NA	once	TRBV7-7	TGTGCCAGCAGCCACGCCTCCGGCCAAGAGACCCAGTACTTC	CASSHASGQETQYF
TRBJ1-5	17	NA	NA	TRBV30	TGTGCCTGGAGGATTCACACGGGTGTTTATAGCAATCAGCCCCAGCATTTT	CAWRIHTGVYSNQPQHF
TRBJ2-7	16	NA	once	TRBV18	TGTGCCAGCTCACTGGGCTCGTCGGGGGATCCCTACGAGCAGTACTTC	CASSLGSSGDPYEQYF
TRBJ2-1	17	TRBD2	NA	TRBV5-8	TGTGCCAGCAGCTCCTTCCGGGCGGGAGGAGTCTCAAATGAGCAGTTCTTC	CASSSFRAGGVSNEQFF
TRBJ2-7	13	TRBD1	NA	TRBV6-5	TGTGCCAGCCAAGGGACAGGGGGCAGGGAGCAGTACTTC	CASQGTGGREQYF
TRBJ1-3	15	NA	NA	TRBV7-8	TGTGCCAGCAGCCCGTACAGGTTCTCTGGAAACACCATATATTTT	CASSPYRFSGNTIYF
TRBJ1-1	15	TRBD1	NA	TRBV7-2	TGTGCAGCGAAAGGACAGGGAAGCTTGAACACTGAAGCTTTCTTT	CAAKGQGSLNTEAFF
TRBJ1-1	14	NA	NA	TRBV7-9	TGTGCCAGCAGCTTTGTCGGGGGTGGGACTGAAGCTTTCTTT	CASSFVGGGTEAFF